Below are 2 T cell receptor beta chains sequenced from a single sample in a study of blood T cell repertoires in COVID-19. Libraries were prepared by immunoSEQ multiplex PCR; TCRdb keeps only in-frame clonotypes and omits some of them. The table has about 190,000 clones, nearly 90% seen once; the top ten hold 0.62%. Sequences were obtained from peripheral blood. These receptors were obtained from a man aged 50-59 years with acute or convalescent COVID-19.

This chain connects TRBV9 to TRBJ2-1; D is unresolved. Germline V gives CDR1 SGDLS, CDR2 YYNGEE. Trimming pared 0 bases from V and 9 bases from J, leaving 10 bases between. This CDR3 is 13 amino acids long. In DNA, the CDR3 is TGTGCCAGCAGCGTAGGGTGGGCTACTGAGCAGTTCTTC. Its protein product is CASSVGWATEQFF.

V usage is TRBV4-2 and J usage is TRBJ2-3, with 10 bases lining up with TRBD2. Germline V gives CDR1 LGHNA, CDR2 YNFKEQ. The CDR3 is made up of 17 amino acids. The V segment lost 0 bases and the J segment 4 bases; nucleotides outside the gene matches: 7. DNA for the CDR3: TGTGCCAGCAGCCAAGAGCTGGCTAGCGGGGGACCAGATACGCAGTATTTT. Residues: CASSQELASGGPDTQYF.